This T cell receptor (beta chain) comes out of a study of blood T cell repertoires in COVID-19. In the study overall: Samples taken during acute and convalescent COVID-19 were collected in the United States, Italy and Spain. In each case, the material was cDNA or gDNA derived from T cells, B-cell-depleted T cells, or PBMCs.

Original processing notes: From reference gene primer amplification, estimates of nucleated cell counts were derived. Generated by immunoSEQ multiplex PCR, the TCRdb table keeps only in-frame clones and is missing some. V and J calls and clone size are given by that table; D and trimming were obtained from the DNA. The table has about 170,000 clones, 80% to 85% seen once; the top ten hold under 3%. Germline V gene sequence: CDR1 SGHVS, CDR2 FQNEAQ. CDR3 size: 14 residues. Trimming took 4 bases from V and 2 from J, leaving 11 bases between them. The genes are TRBV7-8 and TRBJ2-5; D is ambiguous. The sequencing sample was made of peripheral blood. The TCR originated in a human donor with acute or convalescent COVID-19. The donor label of this sample is uncertain. This chain's CDR3 is CASSSTVVQETQYF. In DNA, the CDR3 is TGTGCCAGCAGCTCTACGGTGGTTCAAGAGACCCAGTACTTC. Full variable domain (outside the CDR3, taken from reference TRBV7-8 and TRBJ2-5): GAGVSQSPRYKVAKRGQDVALRCDPISGHVSLFWYQQALGQGPEFLTYFQNEAQLDKSGLPSDRFFAERPEGSVSTLKIQRTQQEDSAVYLCASSSTVVQETQYFGPGTRLLVL.